Listed here is a single T cell receptor beta chain. This sample was taken from a study of blood T cell repertoires in COVID-19. Profiled with immunoSEQ multiplex PCR; TCRdb holds only in-frame clones, not every one. The data show tens of thousands of clones, around 80% seen once. Trimming cost V 4 bases and J 4 bases; bases outside gene matches: 10. This CDR3 spans 15 amino acids. CDR1 and CDR2 from the germline V gene are SGHAT and FQNNGV. The rearrangement links TRBV11-2 to TRBJ2-7, with 7 bases matching TRBD1. This TCR was recovered from a man aged 30 to 45 with COVID-19, enrolled during active disease. The specimen sequenced was peripheral blood. This CDR3 is CASSSGPGGPYEQYF. CDR3 nucleotide sequence: TGTGCCAGCAGCTCCGGACCAGGGGGACCATACGAGCAGTACTTC.